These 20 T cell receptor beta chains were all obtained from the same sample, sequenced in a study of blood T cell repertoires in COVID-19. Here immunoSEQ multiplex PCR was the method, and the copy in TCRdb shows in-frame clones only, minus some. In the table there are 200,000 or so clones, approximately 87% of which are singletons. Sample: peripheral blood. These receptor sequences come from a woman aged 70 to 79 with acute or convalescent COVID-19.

The CDR3 region is CASSERDRGGQPQHF. In nucleotides, the CDR3 is TGTGCCAGCAGTGAAAGGGACAGGGGAGGGCAGCCCCAGCATTTT. The chain is built from TRBV2 and TRBJ1-5; 10 bases are shared with TRBD1. This CDR3 has 15 residues. J gave up 7 bases and V 2 bases, and 5 bases lay outside the gene matches. Per the germline V gene, CDR1 is SNHLY and CDR2 is FYNNEI.

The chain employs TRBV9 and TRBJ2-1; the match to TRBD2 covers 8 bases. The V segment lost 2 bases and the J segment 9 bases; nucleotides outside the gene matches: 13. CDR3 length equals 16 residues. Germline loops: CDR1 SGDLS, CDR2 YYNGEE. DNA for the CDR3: TGTGCCAGCAGCGTTGACGACGGACTAGCAGGTCGTGAGCAGTTCTTC. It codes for CASSVDDGLAGREQFF.

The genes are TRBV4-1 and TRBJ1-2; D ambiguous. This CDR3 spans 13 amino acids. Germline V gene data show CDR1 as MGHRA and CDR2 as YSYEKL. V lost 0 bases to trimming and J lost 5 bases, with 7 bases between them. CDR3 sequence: CASSQEAQYGYTF. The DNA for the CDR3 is TGCGCCAGCAGCCAAGAGGCTCAGTATGGCTACACCTTC.

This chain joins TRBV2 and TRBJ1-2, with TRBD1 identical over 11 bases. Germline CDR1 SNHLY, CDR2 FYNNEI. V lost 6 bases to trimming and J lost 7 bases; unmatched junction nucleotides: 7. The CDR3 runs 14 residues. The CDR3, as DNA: TGTGCCAGCAGGAAGGGACAGGGGGACATTGGCTACACCTTC. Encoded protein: CASRKGQGDIGYTF.

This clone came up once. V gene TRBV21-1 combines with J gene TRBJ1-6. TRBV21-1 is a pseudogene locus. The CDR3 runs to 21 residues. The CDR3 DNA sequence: TGTGCCAGCAGCAAAGCGCTTACCGGGATCCCCACCAGCTCCTATAATTCACCCCTCCACTTT. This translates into CASSKALTGIPTSSYNSPLHF.

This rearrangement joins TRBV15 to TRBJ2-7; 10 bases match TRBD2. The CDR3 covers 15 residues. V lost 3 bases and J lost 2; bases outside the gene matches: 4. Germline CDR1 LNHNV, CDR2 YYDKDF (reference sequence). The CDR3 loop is CATSSGLAATYEQYF. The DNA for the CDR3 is TGTGCCACCAGCAGCGGACTAGCGGCAACCTACGAGCAGTACTTC. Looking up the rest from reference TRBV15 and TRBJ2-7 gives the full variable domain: DAMVIQNPRYQVTQFGKPVTLSCSQTLNHNVMYWYQQKSSQAPKLLFHYYDKDFNNEADTPDNFQSRRPNTSFCFLDIRSPGLGDTAMYLCATSSGLAATYEQYFGPGTRLTVT.

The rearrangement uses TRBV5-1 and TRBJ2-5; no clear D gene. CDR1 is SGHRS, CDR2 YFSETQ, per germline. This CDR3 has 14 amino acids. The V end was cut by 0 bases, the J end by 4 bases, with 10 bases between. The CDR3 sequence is CASSLGKIRETQYF. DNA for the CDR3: TGCGCCAGCAGCTTGGGAAAGATTAGAGAGACCCAGTACTTC. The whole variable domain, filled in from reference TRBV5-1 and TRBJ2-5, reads KAGVTQTPRYLIKTRGQQVTLSCSPISGHRSVSWYQQTPGQGLQFLFEYFSETQRNKGNFPGRFSGRQFSNSRSEMNVSTLELGDSALYLCASSLGKIRETQYFGPGTRLLVL.

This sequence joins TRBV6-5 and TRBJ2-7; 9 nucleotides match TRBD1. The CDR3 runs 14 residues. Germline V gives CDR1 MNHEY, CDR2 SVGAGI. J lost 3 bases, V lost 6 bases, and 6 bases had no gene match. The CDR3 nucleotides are TGTGCCAGCAGGAGACCGGGACAGGGCTACGAGCAGTACTTC. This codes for CASRRPGQGYEQYF.

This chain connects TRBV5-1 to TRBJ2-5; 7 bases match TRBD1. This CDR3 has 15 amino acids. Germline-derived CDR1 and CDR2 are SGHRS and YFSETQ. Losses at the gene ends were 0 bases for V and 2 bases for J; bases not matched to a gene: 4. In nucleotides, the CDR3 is TGCGCCAGCAGCTTGGGCAGGGGGTGGCAAGAGACCCAGTACTTC. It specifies CASSLGRGWQETQYF.

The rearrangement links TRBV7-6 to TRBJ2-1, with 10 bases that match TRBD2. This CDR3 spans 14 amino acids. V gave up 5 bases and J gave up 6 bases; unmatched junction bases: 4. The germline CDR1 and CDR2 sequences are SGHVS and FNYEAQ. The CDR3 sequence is CASSLLAGVNEQFF. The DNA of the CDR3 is TGTGCCAGCAGCCTCCTAGCGGGGGTCAATGAGCAGTTCTTC.

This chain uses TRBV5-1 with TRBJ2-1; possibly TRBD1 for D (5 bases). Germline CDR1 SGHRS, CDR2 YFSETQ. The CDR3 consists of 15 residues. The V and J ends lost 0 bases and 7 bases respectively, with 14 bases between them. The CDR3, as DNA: TGCGCCAGCAGCTTGGCTCCAGGGATCGGGAATGAGCAGTTCTTC. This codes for CASSLAPGIGNEQFF.

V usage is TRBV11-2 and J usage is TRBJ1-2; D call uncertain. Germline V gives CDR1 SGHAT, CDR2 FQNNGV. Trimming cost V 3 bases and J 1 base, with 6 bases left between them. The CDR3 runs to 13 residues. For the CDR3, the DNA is TGTGCCAGCAGCTTGGGCAGTAACTATGGCTACACCTTC. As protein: CASSLGSNYGYTF.

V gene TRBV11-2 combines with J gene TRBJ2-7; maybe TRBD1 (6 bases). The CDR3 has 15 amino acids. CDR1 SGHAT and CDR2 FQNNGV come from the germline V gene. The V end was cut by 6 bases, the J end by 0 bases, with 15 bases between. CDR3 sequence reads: CASSRQDGSSYEQYF. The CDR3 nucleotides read TGTGCCAGCAGTAGACAGGACGGCAGCTCCTACGAGCAGTACTTC.

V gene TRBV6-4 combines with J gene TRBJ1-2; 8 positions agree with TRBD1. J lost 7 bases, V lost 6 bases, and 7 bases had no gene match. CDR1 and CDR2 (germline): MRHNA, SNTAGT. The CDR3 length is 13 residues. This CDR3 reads CASRREQGGGYTF. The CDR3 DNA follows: TGTGCCAGCAGAAGAGAACAGGGGGGTGGCTACACCTTC.

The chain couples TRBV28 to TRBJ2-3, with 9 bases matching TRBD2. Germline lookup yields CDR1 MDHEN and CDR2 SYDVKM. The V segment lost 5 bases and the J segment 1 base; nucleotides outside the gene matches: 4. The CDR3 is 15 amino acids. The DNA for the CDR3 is TGTGCCAGCAGTCCCGCGGGAGGGCGCACAGATACGCAGTATTTT. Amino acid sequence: CASSPAGGRTDTQYF.

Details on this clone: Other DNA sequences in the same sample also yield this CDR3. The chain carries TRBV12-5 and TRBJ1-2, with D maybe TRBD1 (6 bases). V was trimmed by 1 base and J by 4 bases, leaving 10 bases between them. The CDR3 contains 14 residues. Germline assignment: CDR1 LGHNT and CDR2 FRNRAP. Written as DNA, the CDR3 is TGTGCTAGTGGTTTGGCCGGACAGCGCTATGGCTACACCTTC. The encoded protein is CASGLAGQRYGYTF.

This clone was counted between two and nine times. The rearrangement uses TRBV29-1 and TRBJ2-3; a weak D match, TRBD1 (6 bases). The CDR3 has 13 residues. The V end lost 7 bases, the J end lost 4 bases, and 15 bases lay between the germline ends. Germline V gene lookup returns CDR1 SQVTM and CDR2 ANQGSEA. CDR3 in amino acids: CSARRGSADTQYF. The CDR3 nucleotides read TGCAGCGCCCGCAGGGGATCCGCAGATACGCAGTATTTT.

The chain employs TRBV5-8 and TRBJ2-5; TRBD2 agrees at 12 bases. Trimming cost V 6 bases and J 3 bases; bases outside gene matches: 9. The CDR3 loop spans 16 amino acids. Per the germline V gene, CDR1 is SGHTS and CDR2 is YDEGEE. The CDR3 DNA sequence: TGTGCCAGCACCAACGGGCTAGCGGGAGGGAAAGAGACCCAGTACTTC. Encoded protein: CASTNGLAGGKETQYF.

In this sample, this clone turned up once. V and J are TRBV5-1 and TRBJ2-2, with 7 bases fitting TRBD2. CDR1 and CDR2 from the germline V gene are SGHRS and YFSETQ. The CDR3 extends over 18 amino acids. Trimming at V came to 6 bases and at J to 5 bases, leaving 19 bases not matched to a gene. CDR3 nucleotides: TGCGCCAGCAAGGCGGAGGGAGGGCGAACGGAAAGGACCGGGGAGCTGTTTTTT. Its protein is CASKAEGGRTERTGELFF.

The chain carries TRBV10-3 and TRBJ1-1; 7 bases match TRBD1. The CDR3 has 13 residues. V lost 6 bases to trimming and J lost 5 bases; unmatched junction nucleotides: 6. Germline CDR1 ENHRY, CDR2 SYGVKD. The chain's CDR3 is CAIRTGVGTEAFF. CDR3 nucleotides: TGTGCCATCAGAACAGGGGTGGGTACTGAAGCTTTCTTT.